The rows below give T cell receptor beta chains drawn from one sample of a study of blood T cell repertoires in COVID-19. Data came from immunoSEQ multiplex PCR; TCRdb stores just in-frame clones and leaves some out. The sample records roughly 250,000 clones, around four fifths being singletons. The sample was peripheral blood. All receptors come from a man aged 40-55 years with active or convalescent COVID-19. The CDR3 runs from the conserved cysteine through the conserved F or W. Each record gives: clone size, D gene, V gene, J gene, CDR3 protein, CDR3 DNA. A D gene is named only where the DNA matches it firmly. Only part of the rows carry a size: once, few, many, or a class if the clone is expanded.

once,TRBD1,TRBV7-9,TRBJ1-5,CASSFTGDNQPQHF,TGTGCCAGCAGCTTCACAGGGGATAATCAGCCCCAGCATTTT
.,.,TRBV5-1,TRBJ1-2,CASSLPNSEPLYGYTF,TGCGCCAGCAGCTTACCGAATTCGGAGCCCCTTTATGGCTACACCTTC
.,TRBD1,TRBV11-2,TRBJ2-1,CASSLGDRGPWPAGEQFF,TGTGCCAGCAGCTTAGGGGACAGGGGGCCCTGGCCCGCCGGTGAGCAGTTCTTC
.,.,TRBV7-2,TRBJ1-4,CASSFNNEKLFF,TGTGCCAGCAGCTTCAATAATGAAAAACTGTTTTTT
.,.,TRBV24-1,TRBJ1-5,CATSDRRTPNQPQHF,TGTGCCACCAGTGACCGACGGACACCTAATCAGCCCCAGCATTTT
.,.,TRBV4-1,TRBJ2-7,CASSPQVHYEQYF,TGCGCCAGCAGCCCCCAAGTACACTACGAGCAGTACTTC
.,.,TRBV7-2,TRBJ1-2,CASSPPRGGNYGYTF,TGTGCCAGCAGCCCCCCCCGGGGAGGGAACTATGGCTACACCTTC
few,.,TRBV7-9,TRBJ1-4,CASSPRDNGVGNEKLFF,TGTGCCAGCAGCCCCCGGGACAATGGAGTAGGGAATGAAAAACTGTTTTTT
once,.,TRBV11-2,TRBJ1-1,CASSLGAGRTAFF,TGTGCCAGCAGCTTAGGGGCAGGTAGAACGGCTTTCTTT
.,TRBD1,TRBV6-5,TRBJ1-6,CASSLSTGNNSPLHF,TGTGCCAGCAGTCTATCGACAGGGAACAATTCACCCCTCCACTTT
.,TRBD1,TRBV24-1,TRBJ1-1,CATSAGTGGDTEAFF,TGTGCCACCAGTGCCGGGACAGGGGGGGACACTGAAGCTTTCTTT
.,.,TRBV5-1,TRBJ2-7,CASRLDTGSSYEQYF,TGCGCCAGCAGGCTGGACACAGGGTCCTCCTACGAGCAGTACTTC
.,TRBD1,TRBV6-6,TRBJ1-6,CASSARDSDSPLHF,TGTGCCAGCAGTGCCCGGGACAGCGATTCACCCCTCCACTTT
.,.,TRBV27,TRBJ1-2,CASSRPGQQYGYTF,TGTGCCAGCAGTCGCCCCGGACAGCAGTATGGCTACACCTTC
.,.,TRBV19,TRBJ2-7,CASSRGTSYEQYF,TGTGCCAGTAGTAGAGGGACTTCCTACGAGCAGTACTTC
.,.,TRBV9,TRBJ2-3,CASSSLPADTQYF,TGTGCCAGCAGCTCACTCCCCGCAGATACGCAGTATTTT
.,.,TRBV9,TRBJ2-7,CASSTDSSMQYF,TGTGCCAGCAGCACAGACAGTTCGATGCAGTACTTC
.,TRBD2,TRBV10-2,TRBJ2-7,CASRPLLAGDVYEQYF,TGCGCCAGCAGACCATTACTAGCGGGAGATGTATACGAGCAGTACTTC
.,TRBD1,TRBV3-1/TRBV3-2,TRBJ1-2,CASSTIGQADGYTF,TGTGCCAGCAGCACCATTGGACAGGCTGATGGCTACACCTTC
.,TRBD1,TRBV6-2/TRBV6-3,TRBJ1-1,CASSYNGQGTEAFF,TGTGCCAGCAGTTACAACGGACAGGGGACTGAAGCTTTCTTT
.,TRBD1,TRBV12-3/TRBV12-4,TRBJ2-7,CASRLGTGNEQYF,TGTGCCAGCAGGCTAGGGACAGGGAACGAGCAGTACTTC
.,TRBD2,TRBV9,TRBJ2-3,CASSVSTGREGTDTQYF,TGTGCCAGCAGCGTTTCAACTGGGCGGGAGGGCACAGATACGCAGTATTTT
.,.,TRBV10-3,TRBJ1-1,CASLQALNTEAFF,TGTGCCAGCCTACAGGCTTTGAACACTGAAGCTTTCTTT